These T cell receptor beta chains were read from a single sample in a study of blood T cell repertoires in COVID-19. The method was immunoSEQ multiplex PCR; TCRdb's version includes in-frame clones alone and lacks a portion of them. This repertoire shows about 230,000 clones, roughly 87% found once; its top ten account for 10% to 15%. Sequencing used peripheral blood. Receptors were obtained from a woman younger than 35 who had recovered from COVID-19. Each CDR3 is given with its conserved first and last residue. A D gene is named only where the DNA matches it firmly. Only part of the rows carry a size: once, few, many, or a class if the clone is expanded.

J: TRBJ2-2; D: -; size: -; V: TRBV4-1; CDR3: CASSQEATSTGELFF; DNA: TGCGCCAGCAGCCAAGAAGCCACTAGTACCGGGGAGCTGTTTTTT
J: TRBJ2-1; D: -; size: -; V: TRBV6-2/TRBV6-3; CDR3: CASSYGLALYNEQFF; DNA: TGTGCCAGCAGTTACGGGCTAGCGCTCTACAATGAGCAGTTCTTC
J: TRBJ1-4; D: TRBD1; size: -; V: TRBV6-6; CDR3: CASSSPGQTNEKLFF; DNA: TGTGCCAGCAGTTCGCCGGGACAGACTAATGAAAAACTGTTTTTT
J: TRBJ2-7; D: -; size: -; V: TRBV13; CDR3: CASSLWEGVPEQYF; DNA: TGTGCCAGCAGCTTATGGGAGGGGGTTCCCGAGCAGTACTTC
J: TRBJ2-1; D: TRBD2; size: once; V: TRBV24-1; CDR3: CATSDPPGLAGDNEQFF; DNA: TGTGCCACCAGTGATCCTCCGGGACTAGCGGGCGACAATGAGCAGTTCTTC
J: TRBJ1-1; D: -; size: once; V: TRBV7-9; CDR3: CASSLPVRNTEAFF; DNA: TGTGCCAGCAGCTTACCAGTTCGGAACACTGAAGCTTTCTTT
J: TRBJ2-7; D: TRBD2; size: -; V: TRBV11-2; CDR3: CASSSPTSGTYEQYF; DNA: TGTGCCAGCAGCTCCCCGACTAGCGGGACCTACGAGCAGTACTTC
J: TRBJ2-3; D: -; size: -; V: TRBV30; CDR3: CAWNLGSADTQYF; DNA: TGTGCCTGGAATCTAGGTTCGGCAGATACGCAGTATTTT
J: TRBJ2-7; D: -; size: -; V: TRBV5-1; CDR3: CASSLAVGSYEQYF; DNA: TGCGCCAGCAGCTTGGCCGTCGGGAGCTACGAGCAGTACTTC
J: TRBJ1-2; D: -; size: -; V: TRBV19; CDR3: CASTLGLGYGYTF; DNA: TGTGCCAGTACCTTGGGGCTCGGCTATGGCTACACCTTC
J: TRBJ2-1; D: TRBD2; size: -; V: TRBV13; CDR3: CASSLEVAGGWGQFF; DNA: TGTGCCAGCAGCTTAGAGGTAGCGGGAGGTTGGGGGCAGTTCTTC
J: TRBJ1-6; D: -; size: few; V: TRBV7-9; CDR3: CASTGAMGSPLHF; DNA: TGTGCCAGCACAGGGGCCATGGGTTCACCCCTCCACTTT
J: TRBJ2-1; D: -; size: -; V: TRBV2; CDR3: CASESASRGNEQFF; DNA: TGTGCCAGCGAGTCGGCCTCAAGGGGGAATGAGCAGTTCTTC
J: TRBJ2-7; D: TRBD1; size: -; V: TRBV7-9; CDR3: CASSLVGGQGGEQYF; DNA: TGTGCCAGCAGCTTAGTAGGGGGACAGGGGGGCGAGCAGTACTTC
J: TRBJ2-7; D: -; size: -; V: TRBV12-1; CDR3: CASSPGRGTGGAGVREQYF; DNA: TGTGCCAGCAGCCCGGGCCGGGGGACAGGGGGCGCTGGGGTACGGGAGCAGTACTTC
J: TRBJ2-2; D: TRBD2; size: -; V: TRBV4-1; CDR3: CASSHGPTGTSGRAGELFF; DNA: TGCGCCAGCAGCCACGGCCCTACCGGGACTAGCGGGAGGGCCGGGGAGCTGTTTTTT
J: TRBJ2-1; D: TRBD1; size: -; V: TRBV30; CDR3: CAWSADRAGNEQFF; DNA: TGTGCCTGGAGTGCGGACAGGGCCGGCAATGAGCAGTTCTTC
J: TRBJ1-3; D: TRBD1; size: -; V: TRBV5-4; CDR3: CASSPDRGSDTIYF; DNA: TGTGCCAGCAGCCCAGACAGGGGGTCGGACACCATATATTTT
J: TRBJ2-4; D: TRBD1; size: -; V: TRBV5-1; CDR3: CASSLVGQGAAKNIQYF; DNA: TGCGCCAGCAGCTTGGTGGGACAGGGGGCAGCCAAAAACATTCAGTACTTC
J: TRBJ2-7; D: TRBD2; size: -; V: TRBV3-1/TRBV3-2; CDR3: CASSQGLGRRSGSSYEQYF; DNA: TGTGCCAGCAGCCAAGGTCTAGGAAGGAGGAGCGGGAGTTCCTACGAGCAGTACTTC
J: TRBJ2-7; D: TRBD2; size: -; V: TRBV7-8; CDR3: CASSLSGGYEQYF; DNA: TGTGCCAGCAGCCTCAGCGGGGGCTACGAGCAGTACTTC
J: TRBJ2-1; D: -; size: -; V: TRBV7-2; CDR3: CASSRRWAEDEQFF; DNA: TGTGCCAGCAGCCGCAGGTGGGCCGAAGATGAGCAGTTCTTC
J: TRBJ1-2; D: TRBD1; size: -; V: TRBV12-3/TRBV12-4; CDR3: CASSNRGNYGYTF; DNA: TGTGCCAGCAGTAACAGGGGAAACTATGGCTACACCTTC
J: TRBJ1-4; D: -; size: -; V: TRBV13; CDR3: CASSLPSLQGRQLFF; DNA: TGTGCCAGCAGCTTACCGTCCCTCCAGGGTAGGCAACTGTTTTTT
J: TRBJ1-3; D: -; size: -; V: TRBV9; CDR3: CASSVDGTTGNTIYF; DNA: TGTGCCAGCAGCGTAGACGGGACAACTGGAAACACCATATATTTT
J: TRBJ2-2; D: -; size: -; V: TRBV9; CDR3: CASSPRTGTGELFF; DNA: TGTGCCAGCAGCCCTCGGACTGGGACCGGGGAGCTGTTTTTT
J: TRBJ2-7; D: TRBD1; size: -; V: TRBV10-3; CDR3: CAISDRTGVEQYF; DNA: TGTGCCATCAGTGACCGGACAGGGGTCGAGCAGTACTTC
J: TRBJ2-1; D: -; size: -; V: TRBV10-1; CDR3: CASSDQRTSSYNEQFF; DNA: TGCGCCAGCAGTGATCAGCGGACGAGCTCCTACAATGAGCAGTTCTTC